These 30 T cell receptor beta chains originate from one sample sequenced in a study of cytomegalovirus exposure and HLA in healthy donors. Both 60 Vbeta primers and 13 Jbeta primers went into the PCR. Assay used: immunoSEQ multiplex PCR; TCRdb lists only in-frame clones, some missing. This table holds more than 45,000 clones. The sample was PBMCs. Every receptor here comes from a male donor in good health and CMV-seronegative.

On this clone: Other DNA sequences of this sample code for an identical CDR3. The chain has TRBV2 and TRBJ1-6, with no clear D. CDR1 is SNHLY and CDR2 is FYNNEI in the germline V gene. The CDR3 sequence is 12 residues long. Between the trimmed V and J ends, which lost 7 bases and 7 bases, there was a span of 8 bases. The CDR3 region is CASTPQNSPLHF. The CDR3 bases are TGTGCCAGCACTCCACAGAATTCACCCCTCCACTTT.

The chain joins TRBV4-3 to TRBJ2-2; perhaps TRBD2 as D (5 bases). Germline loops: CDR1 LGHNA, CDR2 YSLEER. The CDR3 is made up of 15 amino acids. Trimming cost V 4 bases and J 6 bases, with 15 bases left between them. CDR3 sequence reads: CASSPLPRTAGELFF. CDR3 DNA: TGCGCCAGCAGCCCGTTGCCAAGGACTGCCGGGGAGCTGTTTTTT.

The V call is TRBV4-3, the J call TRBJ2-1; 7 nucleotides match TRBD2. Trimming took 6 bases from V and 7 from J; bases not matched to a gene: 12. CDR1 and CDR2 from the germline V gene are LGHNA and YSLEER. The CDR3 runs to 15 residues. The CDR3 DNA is TGCGCCAGCAGACCTCGTGCGGGAGACGGAAATGAGCAGTTCTTC. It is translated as CASRPRAGDGNEQFF.

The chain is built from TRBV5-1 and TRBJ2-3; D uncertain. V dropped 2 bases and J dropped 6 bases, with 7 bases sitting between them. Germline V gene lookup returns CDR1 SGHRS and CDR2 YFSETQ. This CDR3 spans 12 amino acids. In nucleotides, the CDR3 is TGCGCCAGCAGCTTTAGTGCTGATACGCAGTATTTT. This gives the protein CASSFSADTQYF.

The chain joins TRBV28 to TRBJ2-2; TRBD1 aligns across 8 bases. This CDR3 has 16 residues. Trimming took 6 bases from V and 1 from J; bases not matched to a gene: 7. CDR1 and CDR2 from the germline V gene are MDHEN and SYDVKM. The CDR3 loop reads CASSRPGTGNTGELFF. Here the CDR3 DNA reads TGTGCCAGCAGCCGACCCGGGACAGGGAACACCGGGGAGCTGTTTTTT.

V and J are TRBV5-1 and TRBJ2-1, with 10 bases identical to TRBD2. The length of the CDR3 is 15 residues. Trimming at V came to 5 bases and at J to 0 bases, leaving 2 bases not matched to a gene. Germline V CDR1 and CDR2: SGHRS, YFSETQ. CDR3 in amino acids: CASSQRGGSYNEQFF. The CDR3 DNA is TGCGCCAGCAGTCAGCGGGGGGGCTCCTACAATGAGCAGTTCTTC.

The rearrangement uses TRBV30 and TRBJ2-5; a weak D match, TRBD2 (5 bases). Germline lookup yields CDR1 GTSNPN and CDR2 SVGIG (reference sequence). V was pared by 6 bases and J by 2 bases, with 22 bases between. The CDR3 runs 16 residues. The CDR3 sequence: CACDEQSGLPQETQYF. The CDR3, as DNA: TGTGCCTGCGACGAACAGAGCGGCCTCCCTCAAGAGACCCAGTACTTC.

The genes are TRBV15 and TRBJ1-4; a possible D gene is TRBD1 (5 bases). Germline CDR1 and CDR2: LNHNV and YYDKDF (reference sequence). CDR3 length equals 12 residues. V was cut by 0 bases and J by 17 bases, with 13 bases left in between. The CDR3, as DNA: TGTGCCACCAGCAGAGATCGGGGGGTTCCTTTTTTT. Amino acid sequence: CATSRDRGVPFF.

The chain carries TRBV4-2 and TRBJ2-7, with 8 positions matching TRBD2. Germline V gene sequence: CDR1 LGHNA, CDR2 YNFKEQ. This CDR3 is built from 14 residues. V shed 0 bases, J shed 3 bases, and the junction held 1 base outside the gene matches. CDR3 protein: CASSQDTSGYEQYF. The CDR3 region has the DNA TGTGCCAGCAGCCAAGATACTAGCGGCTACGAGCAGTACTTC.

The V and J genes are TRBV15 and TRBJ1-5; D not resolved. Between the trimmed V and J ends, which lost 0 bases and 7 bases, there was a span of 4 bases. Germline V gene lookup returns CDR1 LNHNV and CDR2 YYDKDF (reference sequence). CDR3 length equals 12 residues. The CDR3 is CATSRDGQPQHF. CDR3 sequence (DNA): TGTGCCACCAGCAGAGATGGCCAGCCCCAGCATTTT.

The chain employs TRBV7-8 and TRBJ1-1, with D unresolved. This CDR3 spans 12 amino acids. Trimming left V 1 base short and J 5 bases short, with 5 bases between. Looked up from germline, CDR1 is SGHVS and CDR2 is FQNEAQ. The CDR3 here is CASSLGETEAFF. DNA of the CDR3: TGTGCCAGCAGCTTAGGAGAAACTGAAGCTTTCTTT.

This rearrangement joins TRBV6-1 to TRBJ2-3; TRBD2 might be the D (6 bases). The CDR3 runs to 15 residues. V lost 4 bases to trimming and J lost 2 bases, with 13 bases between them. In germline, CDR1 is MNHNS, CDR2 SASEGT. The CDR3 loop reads CASSGHGGFTDTQYF. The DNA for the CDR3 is TGTGCCAGCAGTGGCCACGGAGGGTTCACAGATACGCAGTATTTT.

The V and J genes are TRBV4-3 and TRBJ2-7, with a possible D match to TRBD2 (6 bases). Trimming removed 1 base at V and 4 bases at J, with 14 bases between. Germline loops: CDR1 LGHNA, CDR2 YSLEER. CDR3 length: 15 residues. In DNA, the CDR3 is TGCGCCAGCAGCCAAGGGTGGAGGGAACAGTACGAGCAGTACTTC. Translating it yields CASSQGWREQYEQYF.

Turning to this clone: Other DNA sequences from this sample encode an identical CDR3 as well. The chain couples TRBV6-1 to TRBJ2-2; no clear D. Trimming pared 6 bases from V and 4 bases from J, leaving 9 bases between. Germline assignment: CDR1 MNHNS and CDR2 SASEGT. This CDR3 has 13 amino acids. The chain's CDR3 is CASSRLGTGELFF. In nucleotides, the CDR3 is TGTGCCAGCAGCAGGCTTGGCACCGGGGAGCTGTTTTTT.

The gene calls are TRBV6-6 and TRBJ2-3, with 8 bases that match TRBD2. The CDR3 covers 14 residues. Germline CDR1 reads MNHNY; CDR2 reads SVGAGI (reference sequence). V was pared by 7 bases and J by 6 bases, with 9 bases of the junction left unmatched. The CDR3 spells CASTRDGREDTQYF. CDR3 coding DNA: TGTGCCAGCACGCGGGACGGGAGGGAGGATACGCAGTATTTT.

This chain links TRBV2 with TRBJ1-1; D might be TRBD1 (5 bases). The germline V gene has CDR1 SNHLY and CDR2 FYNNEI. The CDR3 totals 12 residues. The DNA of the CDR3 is TGTGCTGAAGACAGATTGAACACTGAAGCTTTCTTT. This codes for CAEDRLNTEAFF.

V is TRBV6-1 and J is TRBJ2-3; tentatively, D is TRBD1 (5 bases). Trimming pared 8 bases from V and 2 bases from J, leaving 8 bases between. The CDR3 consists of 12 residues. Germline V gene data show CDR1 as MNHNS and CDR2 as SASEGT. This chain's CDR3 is CASGAFTDTQYF. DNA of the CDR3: TGTGCCAGCGGGGCCTTCACAGATACGCAGTATTTT.

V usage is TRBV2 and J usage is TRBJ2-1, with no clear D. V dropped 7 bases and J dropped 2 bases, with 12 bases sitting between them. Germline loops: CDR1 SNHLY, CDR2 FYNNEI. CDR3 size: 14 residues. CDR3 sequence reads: CASTPRGTYNEQFF. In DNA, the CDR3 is TGTGCCAGCACCCCTCGAGGTACCTACAATGAGCAGTTCTTC.

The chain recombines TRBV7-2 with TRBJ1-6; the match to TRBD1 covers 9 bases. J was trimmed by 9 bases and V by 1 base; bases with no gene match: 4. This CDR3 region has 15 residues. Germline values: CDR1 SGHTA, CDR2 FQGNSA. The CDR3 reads CASSLGDRGVSPLHF. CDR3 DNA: TGTGCCAGCAGCTTAGGTGACAGGGGGGTTTCACCCCTCCACTTT. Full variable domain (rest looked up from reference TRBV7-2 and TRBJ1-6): GAGVSQSPSNKVTEKGKDVELRCDPISGHTALYWYRQSLGQGLEFLIYFQGNSAPDKSGLPSDRFSAERTGGSVSTLTIQRTQQEDSAVYLCASSLGDRGVSPLHFGNGTRLTVT.

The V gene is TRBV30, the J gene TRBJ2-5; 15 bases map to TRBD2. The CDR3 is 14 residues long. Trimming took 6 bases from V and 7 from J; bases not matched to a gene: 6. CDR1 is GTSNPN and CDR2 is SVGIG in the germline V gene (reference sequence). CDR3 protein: CACRTSGGAGTQYF. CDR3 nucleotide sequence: TGTGCCTGCCGGACTAGCGGGGGGGCAGGGACCCAGTACTTC.

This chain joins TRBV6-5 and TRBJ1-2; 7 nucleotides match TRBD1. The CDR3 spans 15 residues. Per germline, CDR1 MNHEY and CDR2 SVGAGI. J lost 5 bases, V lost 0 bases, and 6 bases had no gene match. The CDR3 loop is CASSYSGQGGYGYTF. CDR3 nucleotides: TGTGCCAGCAGTTACTCGGGCCAGGGGGGTTATGGCTACACCTTC.

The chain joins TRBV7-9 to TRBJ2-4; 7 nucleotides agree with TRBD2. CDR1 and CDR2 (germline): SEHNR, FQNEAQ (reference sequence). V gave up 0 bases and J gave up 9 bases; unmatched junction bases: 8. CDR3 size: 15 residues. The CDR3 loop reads CASSLAVAGLTIQYF. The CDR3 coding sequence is TGTGCCAGCAGCTTAGCGGTAGCGGGTTTAACCATTCAGTACTTC. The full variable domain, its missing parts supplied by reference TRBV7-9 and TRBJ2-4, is DTGVSQNPRHKITKRGQNVTFRCDPISEHNRLYWYRQTLGQGPEFLTYFQNEAQLEKSRLLSDRFSAERPKGSFSTLEIQRTEQGDSAMYLCASSLAVAGLTIQYFGAGTRLSVL.

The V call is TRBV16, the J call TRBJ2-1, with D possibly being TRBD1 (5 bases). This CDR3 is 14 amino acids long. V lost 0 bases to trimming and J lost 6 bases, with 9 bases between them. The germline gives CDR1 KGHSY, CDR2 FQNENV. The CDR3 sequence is CASSQSGLPNEQFF. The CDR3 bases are TGTGCCAGCAGCCAATCGGGGCTACCCAATGAGCAGTTCTTC.

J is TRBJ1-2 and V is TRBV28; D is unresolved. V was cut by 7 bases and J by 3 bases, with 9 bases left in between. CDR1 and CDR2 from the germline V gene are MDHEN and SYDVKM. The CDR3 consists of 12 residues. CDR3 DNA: TGTGCCAGCAAGAGCGTATACTATGGCTACACCTTC. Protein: CASKSVYYGYTF.

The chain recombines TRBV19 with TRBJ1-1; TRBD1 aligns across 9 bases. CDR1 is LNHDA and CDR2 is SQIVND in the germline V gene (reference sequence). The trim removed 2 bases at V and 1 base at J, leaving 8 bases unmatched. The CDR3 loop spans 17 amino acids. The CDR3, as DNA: TGTGCCAGTAGTATACTAAAGGGACAGGGTGGGAACACTGAAGCTTTCTTT. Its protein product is CASSILKGQGGNTEAFF.

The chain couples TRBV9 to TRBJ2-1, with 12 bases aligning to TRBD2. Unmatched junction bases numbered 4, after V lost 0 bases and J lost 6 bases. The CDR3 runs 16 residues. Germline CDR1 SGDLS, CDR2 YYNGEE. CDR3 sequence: CASSVAASGGANEQFF. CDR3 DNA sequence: TGTGCCAGCAGCGTAGCGGCTAGCGGGGGGGCCAATGAGCAGTTCTTC.

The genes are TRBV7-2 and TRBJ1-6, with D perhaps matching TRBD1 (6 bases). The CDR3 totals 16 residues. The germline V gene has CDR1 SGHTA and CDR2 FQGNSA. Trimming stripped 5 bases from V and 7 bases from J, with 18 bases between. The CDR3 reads CASSARQVRENSPLHF. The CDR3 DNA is TGTGCCAGCAGCGCCCGACAGGTGAGGGAGAATTCACCCCTCCACTTT. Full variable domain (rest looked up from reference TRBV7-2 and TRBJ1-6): GAGVSQSPSNKVTEKGKDVELRCDPISGHTALYWYRQSLGQGLEFLIYFQGNSAPDKSGLPSDRFSAERTGGSVSTLTIQRTQQEDSAVYLCASSARQVRENSPLHFGNGTRLTVT.

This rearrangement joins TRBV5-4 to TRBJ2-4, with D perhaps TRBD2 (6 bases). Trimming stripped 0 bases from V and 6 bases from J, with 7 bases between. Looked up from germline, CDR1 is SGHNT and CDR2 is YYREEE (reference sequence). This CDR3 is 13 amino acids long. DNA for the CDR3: TGTGCCAGCAGCTTGGCGCGGGGAAACATTCAGTACTTC. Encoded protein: CASSLARGNIQYF.

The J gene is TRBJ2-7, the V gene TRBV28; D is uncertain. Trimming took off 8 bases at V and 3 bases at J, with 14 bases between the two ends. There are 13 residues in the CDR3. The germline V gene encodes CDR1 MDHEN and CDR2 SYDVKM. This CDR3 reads CASGPQPHYEQYF. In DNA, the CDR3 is TGTGCCAGCGGGCCCCAACCTCACTACGAGCAGTACTTC.

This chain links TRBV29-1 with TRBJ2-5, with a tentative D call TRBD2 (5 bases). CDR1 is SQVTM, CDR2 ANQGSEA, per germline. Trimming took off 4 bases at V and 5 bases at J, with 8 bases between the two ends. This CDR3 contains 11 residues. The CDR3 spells CSVAPGETQYF. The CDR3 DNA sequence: TGCAGCGTTGCCCCGGGGGAGACCCAGTACTTC.